The rows below give T cell receptor beta chains drawn from one sample of a study of blood T cells in healthy people across ages. TCRdb redid the calling of the 5' RACE reads with MiXCR, one entry per CDR3 protein. The table has about 1,800,000 distinct CDR3 sequences, under 30% seen once. Source material: blood. The receptors stem from a woman under 40 in good health. The CDR3 runs from the conserved cysteine through the conserved F or W. A D gene is named only where the DNA matches it firmly. A clone size is listed for some rows: how often the clone was seen (once, few, many), or a class if it is expanded.

clone size,V gene,J gene,D gene,CDR3 DNA,CDR3 protein
few,TRBV5-1,TRBJ2-3,TRBD1,TGCGCCAGCAGCCGGTCCGGGACAGGGAGGACAGATACGCAGTATTTT,CASSRSGTGRTDTQYF
NA,TRBV7-6,TRBJ2-1,TRBD2,TGTGCCAGCAGCTTAGATCCCCCAGCGGGAGCGGGCTACAATGAGCAGTTCTTC,CASSLDPPAGAGYNEQFF
many,TRBV29-1,TRBJ2-7,NA,TGCAGCGTTGAGATCGGCTCCTACGAGCAGTACTTC,CSVEIGSYEQYF
few,TRBV20-1,TRBJ2-7,TRBD1,TGCAGTGCTAGAGCCGGGACAGGGGACCCCTACGAGCAGTACTTC,CSARAGTGDPYEQYF
NA,TRBV6-5,TRBJ1-5,NA,TGTGCCAGCAAGTTCAGTAGCAATCAGCCCCAGCATTTT,CASKFSSNQPQHF
once,TRBV12-3/TRBV12-4,TRBJ1-4,NA,TGTGCCAGCGGTCCGGCGAGGGGGGAAAAACTGTTTTTT,CASGPARGEKLFF
NA,TRBV7-9,TRBJ2-3,NA,TGTGCCAGCAGTTACATGGGAGGAACCGCAGATACGCAGTATTTT,CASSYMGGTADTQYF
NA,TRBV29-1,TRBJ2-3,NA,TGCAGCCTTTGGGCGCAGGCCACAGATACGCAGTATTTT,CSLWAQATDTQYF
few,TRBV7-8,TRBJ2-5,TRBD2,TGTGCCAGCAGCGGATATTTAGCGGGAGGTAAAGAGACCCAGTACTTC,CASSGYLAGGKETQYF
few,TRBV5-6,TRBJ1-2,NA,TGTGCCAGCAGCTTCCAGGGAGCGGATGGCTACACCTTC,CASSFQGADGYTF
NA,TRBV28,TRBJ1-2,NA,TGTGCCAGCAGTACTTCCGGGACGAGCTATGGCTACACCTTC,CASSTSGTSYGYTF
NA,TRBV2,TRBJ1-5,NA,TGTGCCAGCAGGGGGGGGACCCAACAGCCCCAGCATTTT,CASRGGTQQPQHF
few,TRBV7-6,TRBJ1-1,NA,TGTGCCAGCAGCTCGAGGATCAACACTGAAGCTTTCTTT,CASSSRINTEAFF
many,TRBV12-3/TRBV12-4,TRBJ2-1,NA,TGTGCCAGCAGTTTCCTCCGACCGGAGCAGTTCTTC,CASSFLRPEQFF
NA,TRBV30,TRBJ2-1,NA,TGTGCCTGGACACCCCTAGGATCTAGGAGCGATGAGCAGTTCTTC,CAWTPLGSRSDEQFF
few,TRBV10-3,TRBJ2-7,TRBD2,TGTGCCATCAGTGAGGTGACTAGCGGGCTTTCCTACGAGCAGTACTTC,CAISEVTSGLSYEQYF
NA,TRBV20-1,TRBJ1-5,NA,TGCAGTGCTAGTGGCGGGCAGGGAGGCCAGCCCCAGCATTTT,CSASGGQGGQPQHF
NA,TRBV9,TRBJ1-1,NA,TGTGCCAGCAGCCCCCGCGGGCGGGGAGAAGCTTTCTTT,CASSPRGRGEAFF
NA,TRBV29-1,TRBJ2-1,TRBD1,TGCAGCGTTGAAGACCCTGCCAGACAGGGGAAGTTCTTC,CSVEDPARQGKFF
NA,TRBV24-1,TRBJ2-1,NA,TGTGCCTCCAGTGATCCCGTTAGGGCCCAGGGGATGGACAATGAGCAGTTCTTC,CASSDPVRAQGMDNEQFF
NA,TRBV10-2,TRBJ1-1,TRBD1,TGCGCCAGCACGACAGGGGTGAACACTGAAGCTTTCTTT,CASTTGVNTEAFF
many,TRBV5-1,TRBJ1-5,NA,TGTGCCAGCAGTTTGGACTCCTTCAATCAGCCCCAGCATTTT,CASSLDSFNQPQHF
many,TRBV2,TRBJ2-1,TRBD2,TGTGCCAGCACTTGGGGGGGATACAATGAGCAGTTCTTC,CASTWGGYNEQFF
NA,TRBV7-7,TRBJ2-1,NA,TGTGCCAGCAGCTTGCAGGGATCCCACAATGAGCAGTTCTTC,CASSLQGSHNEQFF
few,TRBV4-2,TRBJ2-3,TRBD2,TGTGCCAGCAGCGAGGGCGGGGGGACTAGCACAGATACGCAGTATTTT,CASSEGGGTSTDTQYF
NA,TRBV25-1,TRBJ2-7,NA,TGTGCCAGCCCTAGGCTAGGGATCACTGAAAGACGATACGAGCAGTACTTC,CASPRLGITERRYEQYF
few,TRBV2,TRBJ2-4,NA,TGTGCCAGCACGGCTCCAGGGGACAAAAACATTCAGTACTTC,CASTAPGDKNIQYF
NA,TRBV13,TRBJ2-7,NA,TGTGCCAGCAGCACGGGACGGAAGAAAGGATACGAGCAGTACTTC,CASSTGRKKGYEQYF